A single TCR beta chain is shown here with its context. The data belong to a study of T cell changes during pregnancy in multiple sclerosis. Only in-frame clones appear in the TCRdb table, and some are missing; sequencing was by immunoSEQ multiplex PCR. The data show 56,000 or so clones, about nine tenths seen once. CDR3 length equals 14 residues. Unmatched junction bases numbered 5, after V lost 2 bases and J lost 5 bases. Germline CDR1 is SGHRS and CDR2 is YFSETQ. Sequenced material: peripheral blood, taken after pregnancy. The origin of this receptor is a female donor with multiple sclerosis, enrolled in a pregnancy study. The chain uses TRBV5-1 and TRBJ2-7, with 9 bases matching TRBD1. CDR3 bases: TGCGCCAGCAGCTTAGGGGACAGGGCTCACGAGCAGTACTTC. Its protein product is CASSLGDRAHEQYF.